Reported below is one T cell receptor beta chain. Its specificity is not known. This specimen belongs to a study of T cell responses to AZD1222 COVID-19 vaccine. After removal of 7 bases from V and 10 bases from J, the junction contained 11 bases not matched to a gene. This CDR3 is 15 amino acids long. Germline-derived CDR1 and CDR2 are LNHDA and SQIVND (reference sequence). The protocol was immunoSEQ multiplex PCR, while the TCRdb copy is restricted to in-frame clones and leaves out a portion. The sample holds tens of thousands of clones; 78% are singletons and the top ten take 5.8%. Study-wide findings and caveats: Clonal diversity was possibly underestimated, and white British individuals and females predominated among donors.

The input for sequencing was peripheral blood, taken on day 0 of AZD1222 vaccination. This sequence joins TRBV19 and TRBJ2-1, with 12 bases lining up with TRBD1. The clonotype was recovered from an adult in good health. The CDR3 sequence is CASNLGTGGPREQFF. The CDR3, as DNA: TGTGCCAGTAACCTCGGGACAGGGGGCCCACGGGAGCAGTTCTTC.